This T cell receptor beta chain is from a study of cytomegalovirus exposure and HLA in healthy donors. Broader study findings: Across donors, presence/absence analyses took sequencing depth to be roughly uniform. Through in vitro validation, three CMV-associated chains were shown to be specific for CMV antigens.

Deletions cut 1 base from V and 9 bases from J, with 10 bases between. Germline CDR1 is SGHTA and CDR2 is FQGNSA. The CDR3 spans 13 residues. To note about this clone: Its matching antigen is unknown.

The PCR used 60 Vbeta and 13 Jbeta primers. TCRdb's table, derived via immunoSEQ multiplex PCR, lists solely in-frame clones and lacks some. The sample gives about 200,000 clones, more than 80% of which show up once; 2.5% to 3% is in the top ten. The specimen was PBMCs. The chain uses TRBV7-2 and TRBJ2-1, with a possible D match to TRBD1 (5 bases). This TCR was sampled from a young man in good health and CMV-seronegative. The CDR3 sequence: CASSLDRGREQFF. The CDR3 DNA reads as TGTGCCAGCAGCTTAGATAGGGGCCGTGAGCAGTTCTTC.